One sample yielded the 22 T cell receptor beta chains listed below, sequenced in a study of cytomegalovirus exposure and HLA in healthy donors. The PCR contained 60 Vbeta and 13 Jbeta primers. Libraries were prepared by immunoSEQ multiplex PCR; TCRdb keeps only in-frame clonotypes and omits some of them. Here the sample spans around 190,000 clones, around 80% being singletons. Sequences were obtained from PBMCs. The receptors derive from a girl aged 2 to 9 in good health and CMV-seropositive.

The chain is built from TRBV9 and TRBJ2-2; D unclear. Germline CDR1 is SGDLS and CDR2 is YYNGEE. This CDR3 region has 13 residues. V lost 0 bases and J lost 5, with 5 bases in between. CDR3 sequence reads: CASSVERTGELFF. The CDR3 nucleotides read TGTGCCAGCAGCGTAGAGAGAACCGGGGAGCTGTTTTTT.

The chain employs TRBV9 and TRBJ1-4; unclear D gene. CDR3 size: 16 residues. Germline V lookup: CDR1 SGDLS, CDR2 YYNGEE. V lost 3 bases and J lost 4, with 16 bases in between. The CDR3 DNA reads TGTGCCAGCAGCGGACCCTCAGGTCTCTGTAATGAAAAACTGTTTTTT. Translation: CASSGPSGLCNEKLFF.

The chain joins TRBV28 to TRBJ1-5; D is undetermined. The CDR3 sequence is 13 residues long. V gave up 6 bases and J gave up 7 bases, with 13 bases separating them. Germline CDR1 MDHEN, CDR2 SYDVKM. The CDR3 sequence: CASSREQEQPQHF. CDR3 sequence (DNA): TGTGCCAGCAGCCGCGAGCAAGAGCAGCCCCAGCATTTT.

The J gene is TRBJ2-7, the V gene TRBV4-1, with a weak D call TRBD1 (6 bases). CDR1 MGHRA and CDR2 YSYEKL come from the germline V gene. The CDR3 covers 16 residues. V was clipped by 0 bases and J by 4 bases, with 16 bases between them. The CDR3 loop reads CASSQDVRGSWYEQYF. The CDR3 DNA is TGCGCCAGCAGCCAAGATGTGAGGGGGAGTTGGTACGAGCAGTACTTC.

V is TRBV2 and J is TRBJ2-5; TRBD1 agrees at 8 bases. This CDR3 has 12 residues. Germline V gene sequence: CDR1 SNHLY, CDR2 FYNNEI. The junction had 8 bases not matched to a gene; V was cut back by 6 bases and J by 11 bases. The CDR3 sequence: CASRDRAVKQYF. The CDR3 nucleotides read TGTGCCAGCAGGGACAGGGCCGTGAAGCAGTACTTC. Variable domain in full (rest from reference TRBV2 and TRBJ2-5): EPEVTQTPSHQVTQMGQEVILRCVPISNHLYFYWYRQILGQKVEFLVSFYNNEISEKSEIFDDQFSVERPDGSNFTLKIRSTKLEDSAMYFCASRDRAVKQYFGPGTRLLVL.

V and J are TRBV19 and TRBJ1-3, with D unclear. Germline CDR1 reads LNHDA; CDR2 reads SQIVND (reference sequence). This CDR3 has 16 residues. V was cut by 3 bases and J by 3 bases, with 15 bases left in between. CDR3 nucleotide sequence: TGTGCCAGTAGTATGCCGACCGGAGCCGGTGGAAACACCATATATTTT. This codes for CASSMPTGAGGNTIYF.

J is TRBJ2-1 and V is TRBV11-1, with 11 bases aligning to TRBD2. V lost 6 bases to trimming and J lost 8 bases; unmatched junction nucleotides: 9. This CDR3 spans 15 amino acids. In germline, CDR1 is SGHAT, CDR2 FQDESV (reference sequence). Here the CDR3 reads CASSHIAGGPYEQFF. CDR3 bases: TGTGCCAGCAGTCACATAGCGGGAGGGCCCTATGAGCAGTTCTTC.

The gene calls are TRBV6-5 and TRBJ2-7, with 8 bases matching TRBD1. Germline assignment: CDR1 MNHEY and CDR2 SVGAGI. The CDR3 length is 14 residues. Trimming cost V 6 bases and J 2 bases; bases outside gene matches: 6. The chain's CDR3 is CASSRQTGAYEQYF. In DNA, the CDR3 is TGTGCCAGCAGCCGACAGACAGGGGCCTACGAGCAGTACTTC.

This clone has a single count. The chain uses TRBV5-1 and TRBJ2-1; maybe TRBD2 (6 bases). Trimming shortened V by 9 bases and J by 3 bases, and 16 bases separated the two germline ends. This CDR3 has 14 residues. Germline lookup yields CDR1 SGHRS and CDR2 YFSETQ. CDR3: CATSVGTVYNEQFF. CDR3 DNA: TGCGCCACCTCTGTCGGGACTGTCTACAATGAGCAGTTCTTC.

The V call is TRBV11-2, the J call TRBJ1-1, with D perhaps TRBD1 (6 bases). This CDR3 is 13 amino acids long. Trimming shortened V by 4 bases and J by 7 bases, and 13 bases separated the two germline ends. Germline V gene data show CDR1 as SGHAT and CDR2 as FQNNGV. For the CDR3, the DNA is TGTGCCAGCAGCTCGATTAGAGGGGGTGAAGCTTTCTTT. Translation: CASSSIRGGEAFF.

The chain employs TRBV4-1 and TRBJ2-5, with a weak D call TRBD2 (5 bases). CDR1 is MGHRA and CDR2 is YSYEKL in the germline V gene. CDR3 length: 14 residues. V was pared by 1 base and J by 3 bases, with 9 bases between. The CDR3 loop reads CASSQGWGEETQYF. In DNA form, the CDR3 reads TGCGCCAGCAGCCAAGGATGGGGAGAAGAGACCCAGTACTTC.

The genes are TRBV11-2 and TRBJ1-3; D is undetermined. CDR1 and CDR2 from the germline V gene are SGHAT and FQNNGV. V was cut by 5 bases and J by 1 base, with 12 bases left in between. The CDR3 contains 15 residues. The CDR3 here is CASSPWQLSGNTIYF. The CDR3 region has the DNA TGTGCCAGCAGCCCCTGGCAGTTATCTGGAAACACCATATATTTT.

This chain joins TRBV28 and TRBJ1-2; TRBD1 agrees at 7 bases. V dropped 6 bases and J dropped 3; count of bases not matched to a gene: 13. Per germline, CDR1 MDHEN and CDR2 SYDVKM. The CDR3 consists of 16 residues. The CDR3 loop is CASRGDRAPPYYGYTF. In DNA form, the CDR3 reads TGTGCCAGCAGGGGTGACAGGGCCCCACCGTACTATGGCTACACCTTC.

The V call is TRBV21-1, the J call TRBJ1-5; TRBD1, the table's D call, lacks a check against the DNA. TRBV21-1 is a documented pseudogene. The CDR3 runs to 18 residues. The CDR3 DNA reads as TGTGCCACCCCCGCAGATCTGAACGGGGACATTAGCAATCAGCCCCAGCATTTT. Amino acid sequence: CATPADLNGDISNQPQHF.

This rearrangement joins TRBV6-1 to TRBJ2-1; possible D gene TRBD1, 5 bases. Trimming took 6 bases from V and 4 from J, leaving 10 bases between them. This CDR3 has 13 residues. CDR1 MNHNS and CDR2 SASEGT come from the germline V gene. The CDR3 spells CASRADRYNEQFF. The CDR3, as DNA: TGTGCCAGCAGAGCCGACAGATACAATGAGCAGTTCTTC.

This sequence joins TRBV4-1 and TRBJ1-2, with 11 bases aligning to TRBD1. CDR3 length: 16 residues. J was trimmed by 5 bases and V by 3 bases; bases with no gene match: 8. Looked up from germline, CDR1 is MGHRA and CDR2 is YSYEKL. Here the CDR3 reads CASSHSRDRGLYGYTF. As DNA, the CDR3 is TGCGCCAGCAGCCACTCCCGGGACAGGGGGTTATATGGCTACACCTTC.

The genes are TRBV9 and TRBJ1-2, with 7 bases fitting TRBD1. Germline CDR1 and CDR2: SGDLS and YYNGEE. The CDR3 consists of 14 residues. The V segment lost 3 bases and the J segment 4 bases; nucleotides outside the gene matches: 6. The CDR3: CASSGGTAIYGYTF. CDR3 DNA sequence: TGTGCCAGCAGCGGAGGGACAGCAATCTATGGCTACACCTTC.

The J gene is TRBJ1-1, the V gene TRBV7-7; D remains unclear. Germline V lookup: CDR1 SSHAT, CDR2 FNYEAQ (reference sequence). This CDR3 has 13 amino acids. V gave up 5 bases and J gave up 1 base, with 8 bases separating them. The CDR3 loop is CASSVDTNTEAFF. The CDR3 coding sequence is TGTGCCAGCAGCGTCGACACGAACACTGAAGCTTTCTTT.

The chain is built from TRBV5-6 and TRBJ2-7, with a tentative D call TRBD2 (6 bases). Trimming stripped 4 bases from V and 3 bases from J, with 14 bases between. The CDR3 covers 14 residues. Germline V gene lookup returns CDR1 SGHDT and CDR2 YYEEEE. CDR3 in DNA: TGTGCCAGCAGCGTGGGACTTTTGCACTACGAGCAGTACTTC. It encodes CASSVGLLHYEQYF. The complete variable domain, with remaining parts taken from reference TRBV5-6 and TRBJ2-7, reads DAGVTQSPTHLIKTRGQQVTLRCSPKSGHDTVSWYQQALGQGPQFIFQYYEEEERQRGNFPDRFSGHQFPNYSSELNVNALLLGDSALYLCASSVGLLHYEQYFGPGTRLTVT.

The chain links TRBV2 to TRBJ2-7; D ambiguous. The ends were cut back, 2 bases at V and 6 bases at J, with 11 bases in the middle. Germline lookup yields CDR1 SNHLY and CDR2 FYNNEI. This CDR3 region has 13 residues. The CDR3 nucleotides are TGTGCCAGCAGTGAAAGGCGGTCACGCGAGCAGTACTTC. Protein sequence: CASSERRSREQYF.

This chain links TRBV7-8 with TRBJ2-4; D is undetermined. Germline CDR1 is SGHVS and CDR2 is FQNEAQ. The CDR3 is 18 amino acids. Trimming took 6 bases from V and 1 from J, leaving 22 bases between them. The chain's CDR3 is CASSSPPLISRAKNIQYF. DNA for the CDR3: TGTGCCAGCAGTTCCCCCCCCCTAATAAGTCGGGCCAAAAACATTCAGTACTTC.

This chain joins TRBV5-1 and TRBJ2-1; 7 nucleotides match TRBD2. The V gene end was trimmed by 0 bases and the J gene end by 1 base; junction bases not matched to a gene: 4. Germline V gene sequence: CDR1 SGHRS, CDR2 YFSETQ. The CDR3 sequence is 16 residues long. The CDR3 region has the DNA TGCGCCAGCAGCTTGGCCGGGAGGTGGTCCTACAATGAGCAGTTCTTC. It codes for CASSLAGRWSYNEQFF.